The rows below give T cell receptor beta chains drawn from one sample of a study of cytomegalovirus exposure and HLA in healthy donors. Here immunoSEQ multiplex PCR was the method, and the copy in TCRdb shows in-frame clones only, minus some. The sample shows 100,000 to 150,000 clones, around 70% of them seen only once. Sequences were obtained from PBMCs. The receptors were gathered from a man between 35 and 55 years old in good health and CMV-seropositive. CDR3s include the opening cysteine and the closing phenylalanine or tryptophan. D genes are given only for firm matches.

15	TRBJ1-5	.	TRBV19	TGTGCCAGTAGTACCCCAGGTGGGAGCAATCAGCCCCAGCATTTT	CASSTPGGSNQPQHF
15	TRBJ2-2	TRBD2	TRBV2	TGTGCCAGCAGTGCACGACTAGCGGTAACCGGGGAGCTGTTTTTT	CASSARLAVTGELFF
15	TRBJ1-1	.	TRBV6-5	TGTGCCAGCAGGAACGGGGGGATGCAGAACACTGAAGCTTTCTTT	CASRNGGMQNTEAFF
15	TRBJ2-1	TRBD2	TRBV6-5	TGTGCCAGCAGTTACCTGAGCGGGAGTGTGGTTGAGCAGTTCTTC	CASSYLSGSVVEQFF
13	TRBJ2-1	.	TRBV9	TGTGCCAGCAGCCCCGGGACCTACAATGAGCAGTTCTTC	CASSPGTYNEQFF
14	TRBJ2-5	TRBD1	TRBV10-3	TGTGCCATCAGTGAGGGCAGGGGGCAAGAGACCCAGTACTTC	CAISEGRGQETQYF
15	TRBJ2-7	TRBD1	TRBV28	TGTGCCAGCAGCCCAAGGGGACAGGGTTCCTACGAGCAGTACTTC	CASSPRGQGSYEQYF
14	TRBJ2-1	TRBD2	TRBV5-6	TGTGCCAGCAGCCCTAGCGGGAGGGGGGATGAGCAGTTCTTC	CASSPSGRGDEQFF
14	TRBJ2-2	.	TRBV19	TGTGCCAGTAGTGGGACATTAAACACCGGGGAGCTGTTTTTT	CASSGTLNTGELFF
15	TRBJ2-2	.	TRBV6-5	TGTGCCAGCAGTTATTTTCGTAGTGCCACCGGGGAGCTGTTTTTT	CASSYFRSATGELFF
14	TRBJ2-7	.	TRBV4-1	TGCGCCAGCAGCCAAGACAGGGGTCTCTACGAGCAGTACTTC	CASSQDRGLYEQYF
14	TRBJ2-7	TRBD1	TRBV11-3	TGTGCCAGCAGCTTAGGGACAGGGCCCTACGAGCAGTACTTC	CASSLGTGPYEQYF
17	TRBJ2-1	TRBD1	TRBV5-1	TGCGCCAGCAGCTTGGAAAGTGCGTCAGGGGGCTGGAATGAGCAGTTCTTC	CASSLESASGGWNEQFF
13	TRBJ1-5	.	TRBV6-5	TGTGCCAGCAGTTTCGGGAGCAATCAGCCCCAGCATTTT	CASSFGSNQPQHF
16	TRBJ2-1	TRBD1	TRBV19	TGTGCCAGTAGTCCGAAGACAGGGGGAACTTACAATGAGCAGTTCTTC	CASSPKTGGTYNEQFF